Each of the 28 T cell receptor beta chains below was sequenced from the same sample in a study of vaccination and CD4 T cells after COVID-19. Treatment: approximately nine-day PBMC culture with coronavirus spike peptide pools or control peptides (ViraFEST assay). Cultured CD4+ T cell DNA was sequenced using the Oncomine TCR Beta short-read assay. A single record per CDR3 protein comes from TCRdb applying MiXCR to the PCR reads. The sample lists about 13,000 distinct CDR3 sequences, 25% to 30% seen once, with around 19% in the top ten. No cognate antigen is known for these TCRs. The material was CD4+ T cells from blood, cultured in vitro, obtained before SARS-CoV-2 vaccination. The origin of the receptors is a human donor who received a COVID-19 vaccine.

The rearrangement uses TRBV18 and TRBJ1-1, with 12 bases that match TRBD1. V gave up 2 bases and J gave up 10 bases; unmatched junction bases: 14. The CDR3 sequence is 17 residues long. Germline V gene sequence: CDR1 KGHSH, CDR2 LQKENI. The CDR3 sequence: CASSPMSRSGDRGRAFF. DNA for the CDR3: TGTGCCAGCTCACCAATGAGCCGGAGTGGGGACAGGGGGCGAGCTTTCTTT.

The chain employs TRBV7-3 and TRBJ1-1; D gene uncertain. The germline gives CDR1 SGHTA, CDR2 FQGTGA. This CDR3 spans 14 amino acids. Trimming removed 4 bases at V and 3 bases at J, with 12 bases between. The CDR3 DNA is TGTGCCAGCAGCTCCATGGCAGCCGACACTGAAGCTTTCTTT. It translates to CASSSMAADTEAFF.

This clonotype was picked up a small number of times. The genes are TRBV2 and TRBJ2-7, with a tentative D call TRBD2 (5 bases). The germline CDR1 and CDR2 sequences are SNHLY and FYNNEI. The CDR3 totals 11 residues. V lost 7 bases, J lost 6 bases, and 10 bases lay in between. CDR3 DNA sequence: TGTGCCAGCAATAACCTAGCCGAGCAGTACTTC. Amino acid sequence: CASNNLAEQYF.

The chain joins TRBV2 to TRBJ1-2; D is unresolved. The V and J ends lost 4 bases and 2 bases respectively, with 14 bases between them. CDR3 size: 15 residues. The germline gives CDR1 SNHLY, CDR2 FYNNEI. CDR3 nucleotides: TGTGCCAGCAGTGCAGACCGACCTCAAAACTATGGCTACACCTTC. Its protein product is CASSADRPQNYGYTF. The full variable domain, completed using reference TRBV2 and TRBJ1-2, is EPEVTQTPSHQVTQMGQEVILRCVPISNHLYFYWYRQILGQKVEFLVSFYNNEISEKSEIFDDQFSVERPDGSNFTLKIRSTKLEDSAMYFCASSADRPQNYGYTFGSGTRLTVV.

This clonotype has only a few counts. The rearrangement joins TRBV7-8 to TRBJ2-3; no clear D gene. Germline lookup yields CDR1 SGHVS and CDR2 FQNEAQ. Trimming shortened V by 1 base and J by 6 bases, and 5 bases separated the two germline ends. The CDR3 length is 12 residues. CDR3 nucleotides: TGTGCCAGCAGCTTAGTCCAGGATACGCAGTATTTT. It encodes CASSLVQDTQYF.

The genes are TRBV7-2 and TRBJ2-3; 12 positions match TRBD2. The CDR3 loop spans 16 amino acids. Looked up from germline, CDR1 is SGHTA and CDR2 is FQGNSA. J was trimmed by 1 base and V by 5 bases; bases with no gene match: 4. The CDR3 nucleotides read TGTGCCAGCAGCCAGAGGACTAGCGGGGGCACAGATACGCAGTATTTT. Translating it yields CASSQRTSGGTDTQYF.

The chain carries TRBV12-3 or TRBV12-4 and TRBJ2-5, with 8 positions matching TRBD2. This CDR3 comprises 14 residues. V was clipped by 7 bases and J by 4 bases; unmatched bases: 8. CDR3 region: CASTKTGGRETQYF. In DNA, the CDR3 is TGTGCCAGCACTAAAACGGGGGGGCGAGAGACCCAGTACTTC.

The chain employs TRBV3-1 and TRBJ1-2, with 7 nucleotides matching TRBD1. After removal of 4 bases from V and 8 bases from J, the junction contained 10 bases not matched to a gene. This CDR3 spans 14 amino acids. CDR1 LGHDT and CDR2 YNNKEL come from the germline V gene (reference sequence). The CDR3 region has the DNA TGTGCCAGCAGCCTGACAGGGCTGAGGGGAGGCTACACCTTC. It is translated as CASSLTGLRGGYTF. Filled out from reference TRBV3-1 and TRBJ1-2, the complete variable domain reads DTAVSQTPKYLVTQMGNDKSIKCEQNLGHDTMYWYKQDSKKFLKIMFSYNNKELIINETVPNRFSPKSPDKAHLNLHINSLELGDSAVYFCASSLTGLRGGYTFGSGTRLTVV.

The V and J genes are TRBV20-1 and TRBJ1-2, with 8 bases aligning to TRBD1. The CDR3 runs 14 residues. V trimming: 1 base; J trimming: 3 bases; junction bases outside the gene matches: 4. Per the germline V gene, CDR1 is DFQATT and CDR2 is SNEGSKA (reference sequence). CDR3 region: CSARGQGTDYGYTF. The CDR3, as DNA: TGCAGTGCTAGAGGACAGGGGACCGACTATGGCTACACCTTC.

The chain couples TRBV5-1 to TRBJ2-5, with D possibly TRBD2 on 7 matching bases. V was trimmed by 1 base and J by 1 base, leaving 20 bases between them. CDR3 length: 18 residues. Germline V gene sequence: CDR1 SGHRS, CDR2 YFSETQ. The CDR3 sequence: CASSLRLRAGAIQETQYF. CDR3 DNA: TGCGCCAGCAGCTTGAGGCTGCGGGCGGGGGCGATCCAAGAGACCCAGTACTTC.

In its sample, this clonotype was seen once. This chain connects TRBV28 to TRBJ1-5; the D is unclear. This CDR3 contains 17 residues. The germline V gene encodes CDR1 MDHEN and CDR2 SYDVKM. Trimming shortened V by 6 bases and J by 0 bases, and 18 bases separated the two germline ends. The CDR3: CASSPAPQVISNQPQHF. The CDR3, as DNA: TGTGCCAGCAGCCCTGCGCCCCAGGTAATTAGCAATCAGCCCCAGCATTTT. The entire variable domain, with the rest obtained from reference TRBV28 and TRBJ1-5, is as follows: DVKVTQSSRYLVKRTGEKVFLECVQDMDHENMFWYRQDPGLGLRLIYFSYDVKMKEKGDIPEGYSVSREKKERFSLILESASTNQTSMYLCASSPAPQVISNQPQHFGDGTRLSIL.

V usage is TRBV6-5 and J usage is TRBJ1-5; D is unresolved. Germline V CDR1 and CDR2: MNHEY, SVGAGI. The ends were cut back, 0 bases at V and 1 base at J, with 10 bases in the middle. The CDR3 totals 16 residues. The CDR3 coding sequence is TGTGCCAGCAGTTACTCGATTGGTAGGAGCAATCAGCCCCAGCATTTT. It specifies CASSYSIGRSNQPQHF.

The chain employs TRBV19 and TRBJ1-1, with 7 positions matching TRBD1. The junction had 1 base not matched to a gene; V was cut back by 2 bases and J by 1 base. The germline CDR1 and CDR2 sequences are LNHDA and SQIVND (reference sequence). This CDR3 comprises 14 residues. For the CDR3, the DNA is TGTGCCAGTAGTATAAGGACAGGGAACACTGAAGCTTTCTTT. It yields the protein CASSIRTGNTEAFF.

This chain joins TRBV10-3 and TRBJ2-7; D tentatively reads TRBD1 or TRBD2 (5 bases each). Germline V lookup: CDR1 ENHRY, CDR2 SYGVKD. Trimming left V 10 bases short and J 7 bases short, with 20 bases between. CDR3 length: 13 residues. CDR3 in amino acids: CATGDSYEGEQYF. DNA for the CDR3: TGTGCCACCGGAGACAGCTACGAGGGGGAGCAGTACTTC.

Comment on this clonotype: Because it lacks the conserved phenylalanine or tryptophan at the end, this CDR3 is likely a read error. V gene TRBV10-3 combines with J gene TRBJ1-2, with D possibly TRBD1 on 6 matching bases. V dropped 6 bases and J dropped 3 bases, with 14 bases sitting between them. Germline V gene lookup returns CDR1 ENHRY and CDR2 SYGVKD. This CDR3 spans 14 amino acids. This CDR3 reads CAIRLQGDYYGYTL. The CDR3 DNA reads as TGTGCCATCAGGCTACAGGGCGACTACTATGGCTACACCCTC.

This clonotype has just a few counts. The rearrangement links TRBV6-1 to TRBJ2-7, with D possibly matching TRBD1 (5 bases). The CDR3 sequence is 13 residues long. Per germline, CDR1 MNHNS and CDR2 SASEGT. Trimming pared 4 bases from V and 2 bases from J, leaving 9 bases between. The CDR3 reads CASSGQRAYEQYF. Written as DNA, the CDR3 is TGTGCCAGCAGTGGACAGAGAGCCTACGAGCAGTACTTC.

The J gene is TRBJ1-5, the V gene TRBV24-1; tentative D call: TRBD1 (5 bases). From germline, CDR1 is KGHDR and CDR2 SFDVKD. V shed 9 bases and J shed 4 bases, with 12 bases lying between them. The CDR3 extends over 13 amino acids. The CDR3 bases are TGTGCCACCGGGGGGGAGTTTAATCAGCCCCAGCATTTT. Protein: CATGGEFNQPQHF.

This chain connects TRBV7-9 to TRBJ2-3, with 14 bases lining up with TRBD2. Per the germline V gene, CDR1 is SEHNR and CDR2 is FQNEAQ (reference sequence). The V and J ends lost 4 bases and 4 bases, in that order; junction bases with no gene match: 4. The CDR3 is 16 residues long. The CDR3 DNA is TGTGCCAGCAGCTCGGGACTAGCGGGAGTCGCAGATACGCAGTATTTT. Its protein is CASSSGLAGVADTQYF.

The chain is built from TRBV28 and TRBJ2-7; the D gene could be TRBD1 or TRBD2 (5 bases each). There are 15 residues in the CDR3. Germline CDR1 is MDHEN and CDR2 is SYDVKM. Trimming stripped 3 bases from V and 3 bases from J, with 15 bases between. The CDR3 is CASSFPGTGDYEQYF. The CDR3 DNA reads as TGTGCCAGCAGTTTCCCCGGGACCGGGGACTACGAGCAGTACTTC.

The V and J genes are TRBV6-1 and TRBJ2-5, with 11 nucleotides matching TRBD2. V was clipped by 8 bases and J by 5 bases; unmatched bases: 4. This CDR3 spans 13 amino acids. Germline lookup yields CDR1 MNHNS and CDR2 SASEGT. The CDR3 DNA follows: TGTGCCAGCTCTAGCGGGGGGCGGGAGACCCAGTACTTC. Its protein product is CASSSGGRETQYF.

This clonotype was picked up a small number of times. J is TRBJ1-5 and V is TRBV18, with unresolved D. The CDR3 is 15 residues long. Germline V lookup: CDR1 KGHSH, CDR2 LQKENI. The V end was cut by 2 bases, the J end by 3 bases, with 11 bases between. This CDR3 reads CASSPGRGSNQPQHF. CDR3 nucleotide sequence: TGTGCCAGCTCACCAGGCCGGGGATCCAATCAGCCCCAGCATTTT.

This clonotype has only a few counts. The J gene is TRBJ2-5, the V gene TRBV20-1; 8 nucleotides agree with TRBD2. Germline CDR1 is DFQATT and CDR2 is SNEGSKA (reference sequence). V gave up 6 bases and J gave up 5 bases; unmatched junction bases: 17. There are 16 residues in the CDR3. CDR3 sequence reads: CSAPSAGGLPGETQYF. Here the CDR3 DNA reads TGCAGTGCCCCCAGCGCGGGGGGACTGCCCGGGGAGACCCAGTACTTC.

The chain employs TRBV12-3 or TRBV12-4 and TRBJ2-3; TRBD2 is a possible D gene (5 bases). Trimming left V 5 bases short and J 5 bases short, with 14 bases between. The CDR3 runs 14 residues. The CDR3 protein is CASSPRSGEDTQYF. The CDR3 DNA is TGTGCCAGCAGTCCCCGGAGCGGAGAAGATACGCAGTATTTT.

Only a few counts were recorded for this clonotype. This chain uses TRBV12-5 with TRBJ1-1; D uncertain. The CDR3 totals 11 residues. From germline, CDR1 is LGHNT and CDR2 FRNRAP. The ends were cut back, 2 bases at V and 6 bases at J, with 4 bases in the middle. The CDR3 spells CASGLRSEAFF. DNA of the CDR3: TGTGCTAGTGGTTTGAGGTCTGAAGCTTTCTTT.

This clonotype was seen more than once but under ten times. The rearrangement joins TRBV5-1 to TRBJ1-5; D is uncertain. The germline V gene has CDR1 SGHRS and CDR2 YFSETQ. CDR3 length: 14 residues. Trimming took off 4 bases at V and 2 bases at J, with 10 bases between the two ends. CDR3 DNA: TGCGCCAGCAGCGACTGGGGTGGCAATCAGCCCCAGCATTTT. The encoded protein is CASSDWGGNQPQHF.

This clonotype was counted a few times. The chain has TRBV10-1 and TRBJ2-5; D gene uncertain. Trimming took 0 bases from V and 4 from J, leaving 9 bases between them. Germline CDR1 WNHNN, CDR2 SYGVQD (reference sequence). This CDR3 comprises 14 residues. The CDR3 reads CASSESGRSETQYF. The CDR3, as DNA: TGCGCCAGCAGTGAGTCGGGCAGATCAGAGACCCAGTACTTC.

This chain joins TRBV7-9 and TRBJ1-1, with TRBD1 identical over 8 bases. This CDR3 has 15 residues. Germline-derived CDR1 and CDR2 are SEHNR and FQNEAQ (reference sequence). The junction had 7 bases not matched to a gene; V was cut back by 5 bases and J by 2 bases. The CDR3: CASSNWDRPNTEAFF. CDR3 DNA: TGTGCCAGCAGCAACTGGGACAGGCCCAACACTGAAGCTTTCTTT.

This clonotype is medium-sized (0.01 to 0.1%). The gene calls are TRBV27 and TRBJ2-2, with TRBD1 as a possible D gene (6 bases). The germline V and J ends were trimmed by 7 bases and 3 bases, with 15 bases remaining between them. The CDR3 is 15 amino acids. The germline V gene has CDR1 MNHEY and CDR2 SMNVEV (reference sequence). Here the CDR3 DNA reads TGTGCCAGCAAGCTAGGGGGAACGCACACCGGGGAGCTGTTTTTT. This sequence encodes CASKLGGTHTGELFF.